These T cell receptor beta chains were read from a single sample in a study of T cell repertoires in cytomegalovirus infection. One entry per CDR3 protein results from TCRdb running MiXCR on the reads. Found here are approximately 170,000 distinct CDR3 sequences, roughly 18% of them singletons; the top ten hold around a sixth. The sample was CD8+ T cells from PBMCs. The receptors derive from a human donor in good health (CMV status not recorded). Some clones in this sample may be carry-over from other donors' samples. The CDR3 runs from the conserved cysteine through the conserved F or W. The order of the fields is CDR3 length, clone size, D gene, V gene, J gene, CDR3 DNA, CDR3 protein. A D gene is named only where the DNA matches it firmly. Clone sizes are given selectively: once, few, many, or a class where the clone is expanded.

17	few	TRBD2	TRBV28	TRBJ2-1	TGTGCCAGCAGTTTGACTAGCGGGAGTAGCTCCTACAATGAGCAGTTCTTC	CASSLTSGSSSYNEQFF
17	few	TRBD2	TRBV7-2	TRBJ2-1	TGTGCCAGCAGCAGTGCGAATAGCGGGGGGTCCTACAATGAGCAGTTCTTC	CASSSANSGGSYNEQFF
14	few	.	TRBV7-8	TRBJ2-7	TGTGCCAGCAGCCGAACTCCGGGGACCTACGAGCAGTACTTC	CASSRTPGTYEQYF
12	few	.	TRBV7-2	TRBJ2-1	TGTGCCAGCAGCTTAGGCCTCCATGAGCAGTTCTTC	CASSLGLHEQFF
13	.	TRBD1	TRBV19	TRBJ1-1	TGTGCCAGTAGTGGCAGGGGGCGATCTGAAGCTTTCTTT	CASSGRGRSEAFF
12	many	.	TRBV6-5	TRBJ2-1	TGTGCCAGCAGTTACTCGGGGAATGAGCAGTTCTTC	CASSYSGNEQFF
16	.	.	TRBV19	TRBJ2-1	TGTGCCAGTAGTATGGAGTTGGGTGGGTCCTACAATGAGCAGTTCTTC	CASSMELGGSYNEQFF
15	few	.	TRBV7-2	TRBJ1-4	TGTGCCAGCAGCTTGAACCCTGCAACTAATGAAAAACTGTTTTTT	CASSLNPATNEKLFF
14	many	.	TRBV12-3/TRBV12-4	TRBJ1-2	TGTGCCAGCAGAGTTTACCAGGGCGGACATGGCTACACCTTC	CASRVYQGGHGYTF
15	.	.	TRBV7-8	TRBJ1-4	TGTGCCAGCAGCTTATTGGCAGGCGGGAATGAAAAACTGTTTTTT	CASSLLAGGNEKLFF
14	.	.	TRBV7-6	TRBJ2-2	TGTGCCAGCAGCTCCCCTTCGGTGTCCGGGGAGCTGTTTTTT	CASSSPSVSGELFF
12	few	.	TRBV29-1	TRBJ1-5	TGCAGCCCCCCAGGGCCTCATCAGCCCCAGCATTTT	CSPPGPHQPQHF
11	.	.	TRBV29-1	TRBJ2-7	TGCAGCGTCCGAAAGGGTTACGAGCAGTACTTC	CSVRKGYEQYF
12	.	.	TRBV7-6	TRBJ1-1	TGTGCCAGCAGCTTACTAGGTACTGAAGCTTTCTTT	CASSLLGTEAFF
14	.	.	TRBV6-5	TRBJ1-1	TGTGACAGCAGTTCCAGCGACATGAACACTGAAGCTTTCTTT	CDSSSSDMNTEAFF
18	few	TRBD1	TRBV7-2	TRBJ1-5	TGTGCCAGCAGCACATGGACACGGCAGGGGGGAGGCAATCAGCCCCAGCATTTT	CASSTWTRQGGGNQPQHF
14	.	TRBD1	TRBV19	TRBJ2-5	TGTGCCAGTAGCCCCGGGACAGCTTTGGAGACCCAGTACTTC	CASSPGTALETQYF
13	.	.	TRBV29-1	TRBJ1-3	TGCAGCGTGGCAGCCAGCTCTGGAAACACCATATATTTT	CSVAASSGNTIYF
14	many	TRBD2	TRBV7-2	TRBJ2-7	TGTGCCAGCAGCTTACTAGCGGGAGACTACGAGCAGTACTTC	CASSLLAGDYEQYF
16	few	.	TRBV6-5	TRBJ2-2	TGTGCCAGCAGCTTCGGAGGGGGGGGCGATACCGGGGAGCTGTTTTTT	CASSFGGGGDTGELFF
13	few	.	TRBV28	TRBJ1-5	TGTGCCAGCAGTGTCGACAGAAATCAGCCCCAGCATTTT	CASSVDRNQPQHF
15	many	.	TRBV7-2	TRBJ2-7	TGTGCCAGCACCCCCCCCCGGGGGGACACCTACGAGCAGTACTTC	CASTPPRGDTYEQYF
11	few	.	TRBV27	TRBJ2-3	TGTGCCAGCAGTTCGACAGATACGCAGTATTTT	CASSSTDTQYF
11	.	.	TRBV29-1	TRBJ2-1	TGCAGCGGAGTAACAAAGAATGAGCAGTTCTTC	CSGVTKNEQFF
14	many	.	TRBV7-9	TRBJ1-1	TGTGCCAGCAGCCGACCGGGACAAAGCACTGAAGCTTTCTTT	CASSRPGQSTEAFF
16	few	.	TRBV6-6	TRBJ1-2	TGTGCCAGCAGTAGCACTCGGGACACGCGGAACTATGGCTACACCTTC	CASSSTRDTRNYGYTF
12	.	TRBD1	TRBV2	TRBJ1-1	TGTGCCAGCAGTCACCGGGACAGGGCCGCTTTCTTT	CASSHRDRAAFF
16	many	.	TRBV7-2	TRBJ2-3	TGTGCCAGCAGCTTAGGCACGACACGAAGCACAGATACGCAGTATTTT	CASSLGTTRSTDTQYF
14	few	.	TRBV6-2/TRBV6-3	TRBJ2-7	TGTGCCAGCAGTTACTATCAGGTTACCTACGAGCAGTACTTC	CASSYYQVTYEQYF
14	.	.	TRBV7-6	TRBJ2-7	TGTGCCAGCAGCTTCAGACAGGGAGGGTTGGAGCAGTACTTC	CASSFRQGGLEQYF
12	.	.	TRBV7-9	TRBJ1-1	TGTGCCAGCGGTATCGGGGACACTGAAGCTTTCTTT	CASGIGDTEAFF
17	few	.	TRBV12-5	TRBJ2-3	TGTGCTAGTGGCCGCTCCGGGACCCGCAAGGTAGCAGATACGCAGTATTTT	CASGRSGTRKVADTQYF
16	many	.	TRBV7-9	TRBJ1-1	TGTGCCAGCAGCACTCCCGCGGGACACAGGAACACTGAAGCTTTCTTT	CASSTPAGHRNTEAFF
17	.	.	TRBV12-3/TRBV12-4	TRBJ2-6	TGTGCCAGCAGTCCCTCCCCAGGGTCCGCTGGGGCCAACGTCCTGACTTTC	CASSPSPGSAGANVLTF
16	.	TRBD1	TRBV7-9	TRBJ1-5	TGTGCCAGCAGCTCAGGACAGGGAGGGATCAATCAGCCCCAGCATTTT	CASSSGQGGINQPQHF
11	few	.	TRBV7-4	TRBJ2-7	TGTGCCATAACAGGAGACTACGAGCAGTACTTC	CAITGDYEQYF
18	.	.	TRBV11-2	TRBJ2-2	TGTGCCAGCAGCTTAAGGCGGGACCGCGACGCGAACACCGGGGAGCTGTTTTTT	CASSLRRDRDANTGELFF
14	few	TRBD1	TRBV7-9	TRBJ2-1	TGTGCCAGCAGCCCTAAAGACAGGGGCAATGAGCAGTTCTTC	CASSPKDRGNEQFF
13	.	.	TRBV28	TRBJ2-7	TGTGCCAGCACATTTAGCGGTTCCTACGAGCAGTACTTC	CASTFSGSYEQYF
14	few	TRBD2	TRBV12-3/TRBV12-4	TRBJ2-3	TGTGCCAGCAGGAGGGAGGGGAGCACAGATACGCAGTATTTT	CASRREGSTDTQYF
14	.	.	TRBV7-6	TRBJ2-5	TGTGCCAGCAGCTTCGGTATAGGGGCAGTGACCCAGTACTTC	CASSFGIGAVTQYF
17	.	TRBD2	TRBV4-3	TRBJ2-5	TGCGCCAGCAGCCATGTTCTAGCGGGAGGTGAGGGAGAGACCCAGTACTTC	CASSHVLAGGEGETQYF
16	few	.	TRBV5-5	TRBJ2-1	TGTGCCAGCAGCTTGGGACCCCCCCAGGGAACCGGTGAGCAGTTCTTC	CASSLGPPQGTGEQFF
12	.	TRBD1	TRBV7-9	TRBJ2-1	TGTGCCAGCAGCCGGACAGGGAGTGAGCAGTTCTTC	CASSRTGSEQFF